The 3 T cell receptor beta chains given below trace back to one sample, sequenced in a study of graft-versus-host responses after intestinal transplantation (dated by TCRdb to the early 2020s). The library was prepared using the immunoSEQ multiplex PCR assay. The source is immuneACCESS, and TCRdb retained only in-frame sequences with V and J called. Part of the clones is not carried over; for the studies checked, unresolved V genes explain less than half of this, and the remainder is unexplained. This sample lists 80,000 to 90,000 clones; approximately 92% were detected once. The top ten clones comprise less than 0.4% of the sample. Their target antigens are unknown. Explained via the paper, the time point label denotes: cells obtained before transplantation from donor or recipient. The specimen was unstimulated CD4+ T cells sorted from spleen or lymph node cells, collected before intestinal transplant. Every receptor here comes from a human donor who received an intestinal transplant.

The chain employs TRBV6-1 and TRBJ2-3, with D perhaps TRBD2 (5 bases). The V end lost 1 base, the J end lost 11 bases, and 10 bases lay between the germline ends. Germline V CDR1 and CDR2: MNHNS, SASEGT. The CDR3 length is 12 residues. The CDR3 sequence: CASSEVVSGQYF. As DNA, the CDR3 is TGTGCCAGCAGTGAAGTGGTCAGCGGGCAGTATTTT.

This rearrangement joins TRBV6-4 to TRBJ2-3; D is perhaps TRBD1 (5 bases). Trimming removed 4 bases from V and 2 bases from J, with 10 bases in between. CDR3 length: 14 amino acids. Looked up from germline, CDR1 is MRHNA and CDR2 is SNTAGT. The CDR3 bases are TGTGCCAGCAGTGTAAAAGGGGACACAGATACGCAGTATTTT. Its translation: CASSVKGDTDTQYF.

The chain uses TRBV7-2 and TRBJ2-2, with 9 bases that match TRBD1. The germline V gene has CDR1 SGHTA and CDR2 FQGNSA. The CDR3 covers 16 residues. V gave up 1 base and J gave up 7 bases; unmatched junction bases: 7. As DNA, the CDR3 is TGTGCCAGCAGCTTAGGGACAGGGGCGGCGGTCGGGGAGCTGTTTTTT. Translating it yields CASSLGTGAAVGELFF.